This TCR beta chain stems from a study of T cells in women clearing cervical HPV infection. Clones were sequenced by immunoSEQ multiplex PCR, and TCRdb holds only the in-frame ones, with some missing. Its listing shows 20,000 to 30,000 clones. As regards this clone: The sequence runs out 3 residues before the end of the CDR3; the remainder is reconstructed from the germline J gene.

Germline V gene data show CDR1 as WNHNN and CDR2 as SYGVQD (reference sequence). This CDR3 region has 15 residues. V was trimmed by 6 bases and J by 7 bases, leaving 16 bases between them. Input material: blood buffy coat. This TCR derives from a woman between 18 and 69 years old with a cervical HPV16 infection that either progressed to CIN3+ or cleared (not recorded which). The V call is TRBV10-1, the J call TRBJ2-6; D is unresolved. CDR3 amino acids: CASSSLNLRANVLTF. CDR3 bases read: TGCGCCAGCAGCTCGCTAAACTTAAGAGCCAACGTC.